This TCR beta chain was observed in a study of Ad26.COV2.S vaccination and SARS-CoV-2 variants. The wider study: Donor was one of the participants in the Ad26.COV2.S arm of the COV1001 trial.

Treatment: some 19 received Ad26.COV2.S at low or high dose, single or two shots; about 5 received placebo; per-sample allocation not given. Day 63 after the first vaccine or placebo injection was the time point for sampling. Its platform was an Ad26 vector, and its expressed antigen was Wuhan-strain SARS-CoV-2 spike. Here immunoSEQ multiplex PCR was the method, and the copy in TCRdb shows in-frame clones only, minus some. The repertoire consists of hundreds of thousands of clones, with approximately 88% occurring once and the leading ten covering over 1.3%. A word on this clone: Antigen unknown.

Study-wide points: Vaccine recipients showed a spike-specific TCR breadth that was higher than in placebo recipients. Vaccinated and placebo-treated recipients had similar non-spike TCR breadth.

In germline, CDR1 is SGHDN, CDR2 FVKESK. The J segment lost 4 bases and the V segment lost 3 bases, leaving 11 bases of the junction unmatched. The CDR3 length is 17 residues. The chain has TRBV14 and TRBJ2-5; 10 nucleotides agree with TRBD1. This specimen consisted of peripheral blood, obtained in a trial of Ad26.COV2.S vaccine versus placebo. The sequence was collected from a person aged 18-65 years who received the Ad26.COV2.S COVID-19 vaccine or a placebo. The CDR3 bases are TGTGCCAGCAGCCAGGACAGGGGGGGGTTTCGACGAGAGACCCAGTACTTC. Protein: CASSQDRGGFRRETQYF. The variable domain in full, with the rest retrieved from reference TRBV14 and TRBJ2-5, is EAGVTQFPSHSVIEKGQTVTLRCDPISGHDNLYWYRRVMGKEIKFLLHFVKESKQDESGMPNNRFLAERTGGTYSTLKVQPAELEDSGVYFCASSQDRGGFRRETQYFGPGTRLLVL.